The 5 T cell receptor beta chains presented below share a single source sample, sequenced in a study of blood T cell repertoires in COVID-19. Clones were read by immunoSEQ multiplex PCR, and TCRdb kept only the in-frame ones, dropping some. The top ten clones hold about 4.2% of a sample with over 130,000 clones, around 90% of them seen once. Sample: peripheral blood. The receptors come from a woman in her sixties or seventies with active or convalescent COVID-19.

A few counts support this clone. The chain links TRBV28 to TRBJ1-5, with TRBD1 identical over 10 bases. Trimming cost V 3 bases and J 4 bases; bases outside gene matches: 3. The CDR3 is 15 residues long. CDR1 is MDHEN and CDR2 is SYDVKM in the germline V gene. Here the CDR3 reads CASSLGQGRNQPQHF. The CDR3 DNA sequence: TGTGCCAGCAGTTTGGGACAGGGGAGGAATCAGCCCCAGCATTTT.

In nucleotides, the CDR3 is TGTGCCAGCAGCACCGTACAGGGAAATGAGCAGTTCTTC. Its translation: CASSTVQGNEQFF. The V and J genes are TRBV12-3 or TRBV12-4 and TRBJ2-1; D possibly corresponds to TRBD1 (6 bases). The ends were cut back, 6 bases at V and 7 bases at J, with 13 bases in the middle. CDR3 size: 13 residues.

Written as DNA, the CDR3 is TGTGCCAGCAGTTCCGACAGGGGGCTGAGCCAAGAGACCCAGTACTTC. This encodes CASSSDRGLSQETQYF. V and J are TRBV27 and TRBJ2-5, with 10 bases fitting TRBD1. V shed 4 bases and J 1 base; nucleotides not matched to a gene: 6. The CDR3 length is 16 residues. Germline CDR1 and CDR2: MNHEY and SMNVEV (reference sequence).

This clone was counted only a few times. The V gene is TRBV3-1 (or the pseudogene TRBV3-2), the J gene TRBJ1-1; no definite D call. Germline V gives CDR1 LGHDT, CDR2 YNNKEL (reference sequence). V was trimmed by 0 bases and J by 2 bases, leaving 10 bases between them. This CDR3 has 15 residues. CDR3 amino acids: CASSQDRESNTEAFF. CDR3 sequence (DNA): TGTGCCAGCAGCCAAGATAGAGAGAGCAACACTGAAGCTTTCTTT.

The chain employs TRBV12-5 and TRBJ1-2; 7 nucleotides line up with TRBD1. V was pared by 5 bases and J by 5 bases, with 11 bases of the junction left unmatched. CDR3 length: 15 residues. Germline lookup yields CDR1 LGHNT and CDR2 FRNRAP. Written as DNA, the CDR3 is TGTGCTAGTGGTCCGGTAGTTGGGACAGCGTATGGCTACACCTTC. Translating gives CASGPVVGTAYGYTF. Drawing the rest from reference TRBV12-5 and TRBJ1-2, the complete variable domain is DARVTQTPRHKVTEMGQEVTMRCQPILGHNTVFWYRQTMMQGLELLAYFRNRAPLDDSGMPKDRFSAEMPDATLATLKIQPSEPRDSAVYFCASGPVVGTAYGYTFGSGTRLTVV.